This TCR beta chain was retrieved from a study of blood T cell repertoires in COVID-19. Across the study: Acute and convalescent COVID-19 samples came from the United States, Italy and Spain.

Study processing details: From reference gene primer amplification, estimates of nucleated cell counts were derived. Sequencing used immunoSEQ multiplex PCR; TCRdb keeps in-frame clones, though not all of them. V, J and clone size reflect that table, while D and trimming were determined from the DNA. The data show around 100,000 clones, 82% seen once. Germline lookup yields CDR1 MDHEN and CDR2 SYDVKM. The germline V and J ends were trimmed by 7 bases and 0 bases, with 7 bases remaining between them. This CDR3 comprises 13 residues. This TCR was sampled from an older man with acute or convalescent COVID-19. The sample taken for sequencing was peripheral blood. This rearrangement joins TRBV28 to TRBJ1-5; D is unclear. CDR3 DNA sequence: TGTGCCAGCACTCAGAATAGCAATCAGCCCCAGCATTTT. Translated, it gives CASTQNSNQPQHF.